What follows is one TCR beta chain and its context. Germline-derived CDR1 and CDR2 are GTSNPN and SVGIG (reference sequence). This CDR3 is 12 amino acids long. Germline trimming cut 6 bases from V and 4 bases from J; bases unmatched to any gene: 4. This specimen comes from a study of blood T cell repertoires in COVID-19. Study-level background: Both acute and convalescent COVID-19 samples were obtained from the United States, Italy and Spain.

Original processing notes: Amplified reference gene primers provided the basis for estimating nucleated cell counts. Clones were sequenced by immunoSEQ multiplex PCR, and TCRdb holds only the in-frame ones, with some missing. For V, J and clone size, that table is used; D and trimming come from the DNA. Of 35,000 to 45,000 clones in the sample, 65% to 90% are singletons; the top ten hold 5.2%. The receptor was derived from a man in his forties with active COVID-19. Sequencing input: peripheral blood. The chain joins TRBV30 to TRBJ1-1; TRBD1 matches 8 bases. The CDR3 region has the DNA TGTGCCTGTATTGACAGGGGCACTGAAGCTTTCTTT. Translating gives CACIDRGTEAFF.